This is a list of T cell receptor beta chains from one sample in a study of regulatory T cells in long-lasting Graves disease. Via MiXCR, TCRdb re-called the multiplex PCR reads, giving one row per CDR3 protein. The top ten hold roughly 10% of the sample, which has 530,000 or so distinct CDR3 sequences, around an eighth seen once. These data are also associated with another study on T cells in Graves' hyperthyroidism and ophthalmopathy.

Here the sequenced sample was peripheral blood mononuclear cells (PBMCs), taken at new diagnosis, from a patient treated with antithyroid drugs. These receptors all come from a man aged 25-45 years with Graves disease. CDR3s include the opening cysteine and the closing phenylalanine or tryptophan. D genes are given only for firm matches. Expanded clones are given a class, and other clones once, few, many or no size at all.

v_gene	d_gene	j_gene	abundance	CDR3aa	CDR3nt
TRBV2	.	TRBJ1-5	many	CASREPGNQPQHF	TGTGCCAGCAGGGAGCCGGGCAATCAGCCCCAGCATTTT
TRBV4-1	.	TRBJ1-1	.	CASSPLGRKDEAFF	TGCGCCAGCAGCCCGCTGGGACGGAAAGATGAAGCTTTCTTT
TRBV7-6	TRBD1	TRBJ2-5	many	CASSLGDWDRDPVETQYF	TGTGCCAGCAGCTTGGGAGATTGGGACAGGGACCCGGTTGAGACCCAGTACTTC
TRBV30	TRBD2	TRBJ2-4	.	CAWSAAGVSKNIQYF	TGTGCCTGGAGTGCGGCGGGAGTCAGTAAAAACATTCAGTACTTC
TRBV16	.	TRBJ2-6	few	CASSPGRVGANVLTF	TGTGCCAGCAGCCCCGGGCGGGTTGGGGCCAACGTCCTGACTTTC
TRBV7-9	TRBD2	TRBJ2-1	many	CASSLAWLAGGIYNEQFF	TGTGCCAGCAGCTTAGCGTGGCTAGCGGGAGGGATTTACAATGAGCAGTTCTTC
TRBV20-1	TRBD2	TRBJ2-1	many	CSAHAGTSGRAHEQFF	TGCAGTGCCCACGCCGGGACTAGCGGGAGAGCCCATGAGCAGTTCTTC
TRBV20-1	.	TRBJ2-7	.	CSARENYEQYF	TGCAGTGCTAGAGAAAACTACGAGCAGTACTTC
TRBV20-1	.	TRBJ1-2	many	CSVLDSANYGYTF	TGCAGTGTCCTGGACAGTGCTAACTATGGCTACACCTTC
TRBV5-1	.	TRBJ2-5	few	CASSLQGVDGRAQYF	TGCGCCAGCAGCTTGCAGGGCGTCGATGGTCGGGCCCAGTACTTC
TRBV6-2/TRBV6-3	.	TRBJ2-1	.	CASSFRQRPNEQFF	TGTGCCAGCAGTTTCCGACAGAGACCCAATGAGCAGTTCTTC
TRBV3-1	TRBD2	TRBJ2-1	many	CASSQNRRAGGGNEQFF	TGTGCCAGCAGCCAAAACCGGAGGGCGGGAGGGGGCAATGAGCAGTTCTTC
TRBV6-1	.	TRBJ2-5	many	CASSEWGQETQYF	TGTGCCAGCAGTGAATGGGGGCAAGAGACCCAGTACTTC
TRBV30	TRBD2	TRBJ2-3	many	CACLASGSTDTQYF	TGTGCCTGCCTGGCTAGCGGGAGCACAGATACGCAGTATTTT
TRBV3-1	.	TRBJ2-7	few	CASRASASVSYEQYF	TGTGCCAGCAGGGCGTCAGCGTCCGTCTCCTACGAGCAGTACTTC
TRBV24-1	TRBD1	TRBJ2-3	few	CATSENPSTGMKTDTQYF	TGTGCCACCAGTGAAAACCCCTCGACAGGGATGAAGACAGATACGCAGTATTTT
TRBV25-1	TRBD1	TRBJ2-5	many	CASSEGTGSKTQYF	TGTGCCAGCAGTGAGGGGACAGGGAGCAAGACCCAGTACTTC
TRBV7-9	.	TRBJ1-6	.	CASSEGVGSPLHF	TGTGCCAGCAGCGAAGGGGTTGGGTCACCCCTCCACTTT
TRBV19	.	TRBJ2-1	.	CASSMLLWGEQFF	TGTGCCAGTAGTATGTTGCTCTGGGGGGAGCAGTTCTTC
TRBV6-1	TRBD1	TRBJ2-6	.	CASSPTGTGANVLTF	TGTGCCAGCAGTCCGACAGGGACCGGGGCCAACGTCCTGACTTTC
TRBV27	TRBD1	TRBJ1-3	.	CASSPDRVRNTIYF	TGTGCCAGCAGCCCAGACAGGGTTAGAAACACCATATATTTT
TRBV20-1	.	TRBJ2-7	.	CSARYGGLSYEQYF	TGCAGTGCTAGGTATGGCGGTCTCTCCTACGAGCAGTACTTC
TRBV13	TRBD2	TRBJ2-7	many	CASSLGISSGRFYEQYF	TGTGCCAGCAGCTTAGGCATCAGTAGCGGGAGGTTCTACGAGCAGTACTTC
TRBV29-1	TRBD1	TRBJ1-2	many	CSVERDSVGYGYTF	TGCAGCGTTGAGCGGGACAGTGTGGGCTATGGCTACACCTTC
TRBV7-2	.	TRBJ1-2	.	CASSGGSAVRLGHYGYTF	TGTGCCAGCAGCGGCGGCTCGGCGGTAAGGTTAGGCCACTATGGCTACACCTTC
TRBV28	TRBD2	TRBJ2-1	many	CASNPPGLASNEQFF	TGTGCCAGCAACCCCCCCGGACTAGCAAGCAATGAGCAGTTCTTC
TRBV5-6	.	TRBJ2-3	many	CASSSLRRDTQYF	TGTGCCAGCAGCTCTTTAAGAAGGGATACGCAGTATTTT
TRBV28	.	TRBJ1-2	many	CASSLARDGYTF	TGTGCCAGCAGTTTAGCCCGGGATGGCTACACCTTC
TRBV10-3	.	TRBJ2-1	many	CAISGGPRGYNEQFF	TGTGCCATCAGCGGGGGGCCTAGGGGGTACAATGAGCAGTTCTTC
TRBV3-1	.	TRBJ2-7	many	CASSQGGAYEQYF	TGTGCCAGCAGCCAAGGAGGGGCCTACGAGCAGTACTTC
TRBV3-1	.	TRBJ1-1	many	CASSQPAVDTEAFF	TGTGCCAGCAGCCAGCCGGCCGTTGACACTGAAGCTTTCTTT
TRBV15	TRBD2	TRBJ2-7	few	CATSRDRRKRGEQYF	TGTGCCACCAGCAGAGATCGAAGGAAGCGGGGCGAGCAGTACTTC
TRBV11-2	.	TRBJ2-5	many	CASRLVEETQYF	TGTGCCAGCAGACTGGTTGAAGAGACCCAGTACTTC
TRBV5-4	.	TRBJ2-5	.	CASSLEGLEETQYF	TGTGCCAGCAGCTTGGAGGGCTTAGAAGAGACCCAGTACTTC
TRBV29-1	.	TRBJ2-7	many	CSVVGGWGYEQYF	TGCAGCGTTGTCGGTGGCTGGGGCTACGAGCAGTACTTC
TRBV10-3	.	TRBJ2-3	many	CAIRLGAGGADTQYF	TGTGCCATCAGGCTGGGGGCCGGTGGGGCAGATACGCAGTATTTT
TRBV19	.	TRBJ2-2	.	CASKDTGELFF	TGTGCCAGTAAAGACACCGGGGAGCTGTTTTTT
TRBV12-3/TRBV12-4	TRBD1	TRBJ1-2	.	CASSSFPGQGHYTF	TGTGCCAGCAGCTCCTTTCCGGGACAGGGGCACTACACCTTC
TRBV2	.	TRBJ1-5	many	CASSLGRERSNQPQHF	TGTGCCAGCAGTCTCGGCAGGGAAAGGAGCAATCAGCCCCAGCATTTT
TRBV5-1	.	TRBJ1-1	many	CASSLTTANTEAFF	TGCGCCAGCAGCTTAACGACAGCGAACACTGAAGCTTTCTTT
TRBV7-9	.	TRBJ2-4	.	CASSLDRLAKNIQYF	TGTGCCAGCAGCTTAGACAGGTTAGCCAAAAACATTCAGTACTTC
TRBV28	TRBD1	TRBJ2-2	many	CASGYSGTGFTGELFF	TGTGCCAGCGGCTACTCCGGGACAGGGTTCACCGGGGAGCTGTTTTTT
TRBV7-2	.	TRBJ2-3	many	CASTSERSTDTQYF	TGTGCCAGCACTAGCGAGAGGAGCACAGATACGCAGTATTTT
TRBV20-1	.	TRBJ2-7	many	CSAGRREQYF	TGCAGTGCGGGAAGGAGAGAGCAGTACTTC
TRBV18	.	TRBJ1-2	few	CAGKTASGYGYTF	TGTGCCGGGAAAACAGCGTCGGGCTATGGCTACACCTTC
TRBV5-1	TRBD2	TRBJ2-7	many	CASSLEGSGTYEQYF	TGTGCCAGCAGCTTGGAAGGTAGCGGGACCTACGAGCAGTACTTC
TRBV20-1	TRBD2	TRBJ2-1	.	CSAPTSGRFGEQFF	TGCAGTGCTCCGACTAGCGGGAGGTTCGGTGAGCAGTTCTTC
TRBV28	.	TRBJ1-2	.	CATGGVAGLGYTF	TGTGCCACCGGCGGTGTGGCAGGGCTAGGCTACACCTTC
TRBV7-9	.	TRBJ1-1	many	CASGLASEAFF	TGTGCCAGCGGTTTGGCGTCTGAAGCTTTCTTT
TRBV29-1	.	TRBJ1-2	.	CSVGSQVLNTF	TGCAGCGTTGGGTCCCAGGTACTGAACACCTTC
TRBV3-1	.	TRBJ1-4	.	CASSPGEATNEKLFF	TGTGCCAGCAGCCCAGGGGAAGCAACTAATGAAAAACTGTTTTTT
TRBV30	.	TRBJ2-1	.	CAWYQGTYNEQFF	TGTGCCTGGTACCAGGGCACCTACAATGAGCAGTTCTTC
TRBV5-6	.	TRBJ2-5	many	CASSSPLATDQETQYF	TGTGCCAGCAGCTCTCCCCTAGCGACTGATCAAGAGACCCAGTACTTC
TRBV6-5	.	TRBJ1-5	many	CASSYGGGQPQHF	TGTGCCAGCAGTTATGGGGGCGGTCAGCCCCAGCATTTT
TRBV6-1	.	TRBJ2-1	few	CASSTSGIISYNEQFF	TGTGCCAGCAGTACGTCCGGGATTATCTCCTACAATGAGCAGTTCTTC